This T cell receptor (beta chain) was sequenced for a study of beta chain features in type 1 diabetes listed by TCRdb under 2018. Turning to the overall study: Patients and healthy donors did not differ in mean age, gender distribution, total cell number or subset yield. A total of just under 110,000,000 sorted cells were examined across all samples, and RNA yield correlated strongly with the number of cells per subset. Whereas all 30 or so donors provided naive and central memory subsets, regulatory and stem cell-like memory subsets were isolated from just 8 patients and about 8 healthy donors. The study compared TCRB repertoires of sorted circulating CD4+ T cell subsets between recently diagnosed type 1 diabetes patients and matched healthy donors. Overall study outcomes, separate from this receptor: Type 1 diabetes patients showed a moderate but significant shortening of TCRB CDR3 length in all four CD4+ subsets. Shorter templates might be favored by PCR, yet because patient and control samples were amplified and corrected together, any such skew would affect both groups equally. The naive, central memory and regulatory TCRB repertoires appeared to resemble one another more closely among patients than among healthy donors. At VDJ recombination sites, type 1 diabetes patients had fewer insertions and more deleted nucleotides, which implies abnormalities in thymic rearrangement. HLA sub-analyses involved small numbers of individuals, so any influence of HLA type on TCRB rearrangement remained unresolved. Sequencing cDNA rather than genomic DNA could over-represent highly expressing activated cells, although activation and CD3 levels did not differ between groups.

Each donor gave one peripheral blood draw, averaging approximately 110 mL, which was collected into heparinised tubes. Using a panel that included CD45RO, CCR7, CD25, CD127, CD95 and CD27, naive, central memory, regulatory and stem cell-like memory CD4+ T cells were sorted on a BD FACSAria II. All sorted populations exceeded 95% purity. PBMCs were isolated immediately by Lymphoprep density gradient centrifugation and stained directly without culture. So that batch effects would be minimized, each experiment stained and sorted samples in pairs, pairing one healthy donor with one patient. This clone occurred a few times. Its binding antigen is unknown. No base quality information exists; no much larger clone differs at one position. The High Capacity cDNA Reverse Transcription Kit was used to reverse transcribe all of the isolated RNA, meaning that expressed TCRB transcripts were what got sequenced. Deep immunoSEQ sequencing was applied to naive, central memory and regulatory T cell samples, giving an average of around 3.4 million total reads per sample. Sorted cells were lysed in RLT buffer and RNA was extracted with DNase-treated RNeasy Micro or Mini kits, depending on cell number. To prevent cross-contamination, each cell subset was processed individually, whereas patient and healthy donor samples were processed jointly. The immunoSEQ multiplex PCR was used to amplify TCRB sequences from cDNA, yielding 87-bp fragments that span the CDR3 region. Amplicons were sequenced on the Illumina HiSeq platform. The source study handled its data this way. PCR bias was corrected computationally using synthetic template baselines, and reads within Hamming distance 2 were collapsed, with unmergeable singletons discarded. Reads were aligned to IMGT to assign V, D and J genes, CDR3 length, and insertions or deletions at six rearrangement sites. Clonotype counts were normalized to sorted cell number within each subset before computing true diversity and Gini coefficients with the tcR R package. The overlap coefficient, calculated on TCRB nucleotide sequences, was used to measure repertoire sharing. Out-of-frame TCRB sequences from naive cells were analyzed as a proxy for the pre-selection repertoire. The source is immuneACCESS, and TCRdb retained only in-frame sequences with V and J called. Part of the clones is not carried over; for the studies checked, unresolved V genes explain less than half of this, and the remainder is unexplained. The V and J calls and the clone size are those of that table, but D and trimming were determined from the DNA. Here the sample has more than 200,000 clones; more than 15% occur a single time. The ten largest make up more than 0.075% of the sample.

The trim is 5 bases for V and 2 bases for J, with a gap of 3 bases between the germline ends. The CDR3 spans 11 residues, from the cysteine through the phenylalanine. The kept DNA is CDR3 alone, 33 bases in frame from the first base. According to the germline V gene, CDR1 reads MGHDK and CDR2 reads SYGVNS. The sample taken for sequencing was naive CD4+ T cells from blood. The sample's cell subset or site, from its label and the paper: true naive CD4+ T cells. The chain is made from TRBV25-1 and TRBJ2-5, with the D gene not confidently named. The TCR was taken from a man younger than 40 with type 1 diabetes. The DNA sequence is as follows: TGTGCCAGCAGTCTTCAAGAGACCCAGTACTTC. Its protein is CASSLQETQYF.